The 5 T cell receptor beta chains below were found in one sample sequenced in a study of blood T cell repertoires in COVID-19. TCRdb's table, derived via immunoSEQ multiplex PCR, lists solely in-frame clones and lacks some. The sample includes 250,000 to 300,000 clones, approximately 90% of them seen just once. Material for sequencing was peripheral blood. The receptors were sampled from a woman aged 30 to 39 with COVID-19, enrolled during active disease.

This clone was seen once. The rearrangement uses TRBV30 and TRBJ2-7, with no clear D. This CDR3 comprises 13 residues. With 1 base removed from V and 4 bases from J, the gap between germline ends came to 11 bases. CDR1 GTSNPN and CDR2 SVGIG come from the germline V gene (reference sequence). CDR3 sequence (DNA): TGTGCCTGGAGTGGAAACCTCAGGTACGAGCAGTACTTC. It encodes CAWSGNLRYEQYF.

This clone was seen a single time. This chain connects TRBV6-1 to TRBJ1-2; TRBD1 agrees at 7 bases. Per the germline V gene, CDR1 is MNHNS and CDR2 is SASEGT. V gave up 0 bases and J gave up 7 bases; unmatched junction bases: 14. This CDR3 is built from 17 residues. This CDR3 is CASSEAGFYGTVGGYTF. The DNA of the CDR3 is TGTGCCAGCAGTGAAGCGGGATTTTACGGGACAGTGGGTGGCTACACCTTC.

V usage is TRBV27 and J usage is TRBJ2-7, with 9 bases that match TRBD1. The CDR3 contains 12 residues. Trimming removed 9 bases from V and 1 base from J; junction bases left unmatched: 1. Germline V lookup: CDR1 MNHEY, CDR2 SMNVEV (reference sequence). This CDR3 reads CASGTGSYEQYF. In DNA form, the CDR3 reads TGTGCCAGTGGGACAGGGTCCTACGAGCAGTACTTC.

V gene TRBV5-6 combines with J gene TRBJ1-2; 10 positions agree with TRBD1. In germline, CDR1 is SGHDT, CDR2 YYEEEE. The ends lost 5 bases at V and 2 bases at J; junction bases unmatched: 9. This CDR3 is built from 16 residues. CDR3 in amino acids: CASRGLGQGGNYGYTF. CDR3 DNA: TGTGCCAGCAGAGGCTTAGGACAGGGGGGGAACTATGGCTACACCTTC. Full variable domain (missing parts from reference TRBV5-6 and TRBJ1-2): DAGVTQSPTHLIKTRGQQVTLRCSPKSGHDTVSWYQQALGQGPQFIFQYYEEEERQRGNFPDRFSGHQFPNYSSELNVNALLLGDSALYLCASRGLGQGGNYGYTFGSGTRLTVV.

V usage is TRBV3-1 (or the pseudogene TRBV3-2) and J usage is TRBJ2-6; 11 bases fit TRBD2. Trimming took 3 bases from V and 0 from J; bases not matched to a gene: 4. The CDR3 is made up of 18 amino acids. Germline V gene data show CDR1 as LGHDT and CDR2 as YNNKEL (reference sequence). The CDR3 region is CASSHLAGGLSGANVLTF. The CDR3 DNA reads TGTGCCAGCAGCCACCTAGCGGGAGGACTCTCTGGGGCCAACGTCCTGACTTTC.